This T cell receptor beta chain is drawn from a study of cytomegalovirus exposure and HLA in healthy donors. Germline V lookup: CDR1 LNHNV, CDR2 YYDKDF (reference sequence). V gave up 1 base and J gave up 0 bases, with 11 bases separating them. The CDR3 is 16 residues long. Use of 60 Vbeta and 13 Jbeta primers characterized the PCR. Sequencing used immunoSEQ multiplex PCR; TCRdb keeps in-frame clones, though not all of them. This table has 120,000 or so clones, roughly four fifths appearing once. Sequences were obtained from PBMCs. This sequence was found in a woman in her 40s in good health and CMV-seropositive. The chain is built from TRBV15 and TRBJ2-3; no clear D gene. The DNA of the CDR3 is TGTGCCACCAGCAGAGCGAAGCACAGTAGCACAGATACGCAGTATTTT. Translated: CATSRAKHSSTDTQYF.